The 2 T cell receptor beta chains reported below all come from one sample, sequenced in a study of cytomegalovirus exposure and HLA in healthy donors. In the PCR, 60 Vbeta and 13 Jbeta primers were used. TCRdb's table, derived via immunoSEQ multiplex PCR, lists solely in-frame clones and lacks some. The sample lists 150,000 to 200,000 clones, around 80% occurring once. Sample: PBMCs. Receptors originate from a human donor in good health.

A few counts support this clone. Other DNA sequences in this specimen translate into the identical CDR3. The chain carries TRBV6-6 and TRBJ1-5; 7 positions match TRBD1. The CDR3 has 14 amino acids. Germline-derived CDR1 and CDR2 are MNHNY and SVGAGI (reference sequence). V was pared by 0 bases and J by 7 bases, with 3 bases of the junction left unmatched. This CDR3 is CASSYSQGGQPQHF. DNA for the CDR3: TGTGCCAGCAGTTACTCCCAGGGGGGCCAGCCCCAGCATTTT.

As regards this clone: One end of the junction is discordant with germline, which a read error may explain. The chain recombines TRBV5-6 with TRBJ1-4, with 7 nucleotides matching TRBD1. This CDR3 has 14 residues. The germline CDR1 and CDR2 sequences are SGHDT and YYEEEE. CDR3 loop: CASSLGQSNEKLFF. The DNA of the CDR3 is TGTGCCAGCAGTTTGGGACAGTCTAATGAAAAACTGTTTTTT.